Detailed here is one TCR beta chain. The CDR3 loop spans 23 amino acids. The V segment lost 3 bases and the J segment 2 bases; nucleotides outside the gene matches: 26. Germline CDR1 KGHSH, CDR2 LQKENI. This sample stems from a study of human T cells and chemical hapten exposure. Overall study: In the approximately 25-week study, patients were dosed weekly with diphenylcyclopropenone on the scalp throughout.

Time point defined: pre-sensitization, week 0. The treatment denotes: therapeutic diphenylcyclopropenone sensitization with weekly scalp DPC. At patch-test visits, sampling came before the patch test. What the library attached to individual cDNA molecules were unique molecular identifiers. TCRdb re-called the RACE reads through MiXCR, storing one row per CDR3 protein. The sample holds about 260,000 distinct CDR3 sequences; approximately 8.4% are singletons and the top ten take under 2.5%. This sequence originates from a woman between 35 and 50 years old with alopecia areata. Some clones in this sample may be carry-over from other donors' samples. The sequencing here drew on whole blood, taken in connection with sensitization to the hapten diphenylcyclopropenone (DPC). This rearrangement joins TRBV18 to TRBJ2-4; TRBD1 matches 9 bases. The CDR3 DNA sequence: TGTGCCAGCTCACCGACCGGACAGGGGCAGTCTAGGGAGCGGGGCCCGACCAAAAACATTCAGTACTTC. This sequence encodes CASSPTGQGQSRERGPTKNIQYF.